This is a list of T cell receptor beta chains from one sample in a study of T-cell reconstitution after alpha-beta-depleted transplantation in children. From the PCR reads, TCRdb called clonotypes with MiXCR, one entry per CDR3 protein. The sample includes a few hundred thousand distinct CDR3 sequences, more than 8% seen only once; the top ten take 9.5% to 13%. Sequencing was performed on PBMCs from the stem cell graft donor, taken from the stem cell graft. The receptors shown here come from a human donor who donated a stem cell graft to a child with SCID. CDR3s include the opening cysteine and the closing phenylalanine or tryptophan. D genes are given only for firm matches. Not all rows give a size; the values are once, few, many and, for expanded clones, a class.

v_gene	d_gene	abundance	j_gene	CDR3aa	CDR3nt
TRBV12-3/TRBV12-4	TRBD1	many	TRBJ1-1	CASSQGGLNTEAFF	TGTGCCAGCAGCCAAGGGGGCCTGAACACTGAAGCTTTCTTT
TRBV20-1	.	many	TRBJ2-3	CSAEDPTDTQYF	TGCAGTGCTGAAGACCCCACAGATACGCAGTATTTT
TRBV12-3/TRBV12-4	TRBD1	many	TRBJ2-2	CALQDRETNTGELFF	TGTGCCCTACAAGACAGGGAAACGAACACCGGGGAGCTGTTTTTT
TRBV12-3/TRBV12-4	.	.	TRBJ1-6	CASSPVQAPNSPLHF	TGTGCCAGCAGTCCCGTCCAGGCGCCGAATTCACCCCTCCACTTT
TRBV6-6	.	many	TRBJ1-1	CASTWGSEAFF	TGTGCCAGCACCTGGGGGTCTGAAGCTTTCTTT
TRBV29-1	TRBD2	.	TRBJ2-7	CSVGGGEQYF	TGCAGCGTCGGGGGGGGCGAGCAGTACTTC
TRBV20-1	.	few	TRBJ1-2	CSARRGGGYTF	TGCAGTGCTAGACGCGGGGGCGGCTACACCTTC
TRBV2	TRBD1	.	TRBJ2-6	CASSVGQGVVANVLTF	TGTGCCAGCAGTGTGGGACAGGGGGTCGTGGCCAACGTCCTGACTTTC
TRBV12-3/TRBV12-4	.	few	TRBJ2-5	CASSFDRKETQYF	TGTGCCAGCAGCTTTGATCGGAAAGAGACCCAGTACTTC
TRBV7-9	TRBD2	few	TRBJ2-3	CASSWGDYSYSTDTQYF	TGTGCCAGCAGCTGGGGGGACTACTCGTATAGCACAGATACGCAGTATTTT
TRBV6-2/TRBV6-3	TRBD2	.	TRBJ2-2	CASSYSGRLAGNTGELFF	TGTGCCAGCAGTTACTCGGGGCGATTAGCGGGTAACACCGGGGAGCTGTTTTTT
TRBV5-1	.	.	TRBJ1-1	CASSPGWNTEAFF	TGCGCCAGCAGCCCCGGCTGGAACACTGAAGCTTTCTTT
TRBV5-1	.	.	TRBJ2-7	CASSSRDASYEQYF	TGCGCCAGCAGCTCCCGGGACGCGTCCTACGAGCAGTACTTC
TRBV20-1	.	few	TRBJ1-1	CSARDPPPGATAFF	TGCAGTGCTAGAGATCCCCCCCCGGGTGCCACGGCTTTCTTT
TRBV12-3/TRBV12-4	.	few	TRBJ2-5	CASAGQETQYF	TGTGCCAGCGCAGGTCAAGAGACCCAGTACTTC
TRBV12-3/TRBV12-4	.	.	TRBJ1-5	CASSSSFANQPQHF	TGTGCCAGCAGTTCTAGTTTCGCTAATCAGCCCCAGCATTTT
TRBV10-3	TRBD1	few	TRBJ1-2	CAISESDRSYGYTF	TGTGCCATCAGTGAGTCGGACAGGTCCTATGGCTACACCTTC
TRBV7-2	.	few	TRBJ2-1	CASSLVTGRGNEQFF	TGCGCCAGCAGCTTAGTGACAGGTCGCGGCAATGAGCAGTTCTTC
TRBV29-1	.	many	TRBJ1-6	CSVEDGTSPRHF	TGCAGCGTTGAAGATGGGACCTCCCCTCGCCACTTT
TRBV10-3	TRBD1	.	TRBJ1-5	CAISHGQGNQPQHF	TGTGCCATCAGTCATGGACAGGGGAACCAGCCCCAGCATTTT
TRBV12-3/TRBV12-4	TRBD2	few	TRBJ2-7	CASSPPGRASEQYF	TGTGCCAGCAGTCCCCCCGGGAGGGCGTCCGAGCAGTACTTC
TRBV12-3/TRBV12-4	TRBD1	.	TRBJ2-5	CASSFGRTGAQETQYF	TGTGCCAGCAGTTTTGGTCGCACAGGGGCTCAAGAGACCCAGTACTTC
TRBV7-8	.	few	TRBJ2-5	CASSLAAGRETQYF	TGTGCCAGCAGCTTAGCGGCAGGGCGGGAGACCCAGTACTTC
TRBV5-1	TRBD2	.	TRBJ2-3	CASSLTSGGDTDTQYF	TGCGCCAGCAGCTTAACTAGCGGGGGAGATACAGATACGCAGTATTTT
TRBV28	.	.	TRBJ2-7	CASSLPIWGRLNDEQYF	TGTGCCAGCAGTTTACCTATTTGGGGCAGGCTTAACGACGAGCAGTACTTC
TRBV7-9	.	few	TRBJ1-5	CASSLVGQTSEPQHF	TGTGCCAGCAGCTTAGTAGGCCAGACCAGCGAGCCCCAGCATTTT
TRBV5-1	TRBD1	few	TRBJ2-2	CASSTRTGGNLGTGELFF	TGCGCCAGCAGCACCAGGACAGGGGGCAATTTGGGCACCGGGGAGCTGTTTTTT
TRBV7-7	TRBD1	.	TRBJ2-7	CASSFRGQGYEQYF	TGTGCCAGCAGCTTTAGGGGACAGGGCTACGAGCAGTACTTC
TRBV5-1	.	many	TRBJ2-5	CASSFGPWQGSGETQYF	TGCGCCAGCAGCTTTGGGCCATGGCAGGGGAGTGGGGAGACCCAGTACTTC
TRBV5-1	.	few	TRBJ2-2	CASGNFMIAGGELFF	TGCGCCAGCGGAAATTTCATGATTGCCGGCGGGGAGCTGTTTTTT
TRBV7-9	.	few	TRBJ2-1	CASSLGWGGPLNEQFF	TGTGCCAGCAGCTTAGGGTGGGGGGGGCCACTCAATGAGCAGTTCTTC
TRBV14	TRBD1	.	TRBJ2-5	CASSLVGQGARETQYF	TGTGCCAGCAGCCTCGTCGGACAGGGGGCTAGAGAGACCCAGTACTTC
TRBV5-6	.	.	TRBJ2-7	CASKKTGTSYEQYF	TGTGCCAGCAAAAAGACCGGGACTTCCTACGAGCAGTACTTC
TRBV29-1	.	few	TRBJ2-5	CSVDLGAVGTQYF	TGCAGCGTTGATCTGGGGGCAGTGGGGACCCAGTACTTC
TRBV6-1	TRBD2	few	TRBJ2-3	CASSLTSGGITSTDTQYF	TGTGCCAGCAGTCTGACTAGCGGGGGAATCACTAGCACAGATACGCAGTATTTT
TRBV5-1	.	.	TRBJ2-2	CASSPLSTVNTGELFF	TGCGCCAGCAGCCCCCTCTCGACAGTGAACACCGGGGAGCTGTTTTTT
TRBV20-1	.	few	TRBJ2-3	CSLRTDTQYF	TGCAGTCTCCGCACAGATACGCAGTATTTT
TRBV7-3	.	few	TRBJ2-5	CASSLSGLTETQYF	TGTGCCAGCAGCTTATCCGGGCTCACGGAGACCCAGTACTTC
TRBV7-2	.	.	TRBJ1-1	CASSTSGLTNTEAFF	TGTGCCAGCAGCACGTCGGGACTCACGAACACTGAAGCTTTCTTT
TRBV5-1	TRBD2	few	TRBJ2-2	CASSLRTSGGAVAGELFF	TGCGCCAGCAGCCTAAGGACTAGCGGGGGGGCCGTCGCCGGGGAGCTGTTTTTT
TRBV4-1	.	.	TRBJ2-6	CASSRQNSGANVLTF	TGCGCCAGCAGCCGCCAAAACTCTGGGGCCAACGTCCTGACTTTC
TRBV12-3/TRBV12-4	TRBD1	.	TRBJ2-3	CASSPSGTGKYISTDTQYF	TGTGCCAGCAGTCCTTCCGGGACAGGGAAGTATATTAGCACAGATACGCAGTATTTT
TRBV5-1	.	.	TRBJ2-3	CASSLFGGREYTDTQYF	TGCGCCAGCAGCTTGTTTGGGGGCCGGGAGTACACAGATACGCAGTATTTT
TRBV7-9	.	.	TRBJ2-1	CASSLPAGQRNEQFF	TGTGCCAGCAGCTTACCCGCGGGACAAAGAAATGAGCAGTTCTTC
TRBV3-1	TRBD2	many	TRBJ2-5	CASSPLAGVLQETQYF	TGTGCCAGCAGCCCGCTGGCGGGGGTTTTACAAGAGACCCAGTACTTC
TRBV2	.	many	TRBJ2-4	CASSETGTKNIQYF	TGTGCCAGCAGTGAGACGGGGACCAAAAACATTCAGTACTTC
TRBV7-6	.	many	TRBJ2-1	CASSAGGSGAYEQFF	TGTGCCAGCAGCGCGGGCGGGTCAGGGGCATATGAGCAGTTCTTC
TRBV20-1	TRBD1	few	TRBJ2-5	CSAETGTGVKETQYF	TGCAGTGCTGAGACCGGGACAGGGGTAAAAGAGACCCAGTACTTC
TRBV12-3/TRBV12-4	.	many	TRBJ1-6	CASSLGYNSPLHF	TGTGCCAGCAGTTTAGGGTATAATTCACCCCTCCACTTT
TRBV4-2	.	few	TRBJ1-4	CASSTGRAAEKLFF	TGTGCCAGCAGCACGGGGAGGGCCGCCGAAAAACTGTTTTTT
TRBV7-8	TRBD1	few	TRBJ2-1	CASSLPDDGTGHNEQFF	TGTGCCAGCAGCTTGCCAGACGACGGGACAGGGCACAATGAGCAGTTCTTC
TRBV25-1	.	.	TRBJ2-2	CASSGWTENTGELFF	TGTGCCAGCAGTGGCTGGACAGAAAACACCGGGGAGCTGTTTTTT
TRBV7-8	.	few	TRBJ2-5	CASTLLETQYF	TGTGCCAGCACCCTTTTGGAGACCCAGTACTTC
TRBV5-6	TRBD1	few	TRBJ1-2	CASSSGTGGHGYTF	TGTGCCAGCAGCTCAGGCACAGGGGGCCATGGCTACACCTTC